The 23 T cell receptor beta chains reported below all come from one sample, sequenced in a study of beta chain features in type 1 diabetes. Findings and limits, study-wide: Type 1 diabetes patients showed a moderate but significant shortening of TCRB CDR3s in all four CD4+ subsets.

Investigators reverse transcribed all isolated RNA, so they sequenced expressed TCRB transcripts. Method: immunoSEQ multiplex PCR; TCRdb's copy keeps in-frame clones and lacks some. Found here are around 260,000 clones, over 20% of them singletons; the top ten hold approximately 0.029%. These receptors are not linked to any known antigen. Sequenced: naive CD4+ T cells from blood. The source is a woman between 40 and 55 years old with type 1 diabetes.

The CDR3 is CASSVGGSGIQETQYF. The CDR3 region has the DNA TGTGCCAGCAGCGTAGGCGGTAGCGGGATCCAAGAGACCCAGTACTTC. The chain employs TRBV9 and TRBJ2-5; 8 bases align to TRBD2. The CDR3 contains 16 residues. J lost 1 base, V lost 0 bases, and 5 bases had no gene match. In germline, CDR1 is SGDLS, CDR2 YYNGEE.

This clone occurred a few times. The chain recombines TRBV4-3 with TRBJ2-3, with TRBD1 matching over 8 bases. The CDR3 is made up of 13 amino acids. Trimming at V came to 0 bases and at J to 11 bases, leaving 4 bases not matched to a gene. Germline CDR1 reads LGHNA; CDR2 reads YSLEER. The CDR3 spells CASSQDRDRQQYF. CDR3 nucleotide sequence: TGCGCCAGCAGCCAAGACCGGGACAGGCAGCAGTATTTT.

The rearrangement uses TRBV18 and TRBJ2-7, with TRBD2 identical over 9 bases. The germline V gene has CDR1 KGHSH and CDR2 LQKENI. The CDR3 is made up of 16 amino acids. Germline trimming cut 3 bases from V and 4 bases from J; bases unmatched to any gene: 10. CDR3 bases: TGTGCCAGCTCACCTGCGGAGCCTAGCGGGGCGTACGAGCAGTACTTC. Translating gives CASSPAEPSGAYEQYF.

A few counts support this clone. The chain combines TRBV28 with TRBJ1-1; a weak D match, TRBD1 (6 bases). The CDR3 has 14 amino acids. Looked up from germline, CDR1 is MDHEN and CDR2 is SYDVKM. The V end lost 5 bases, the J end lost 1 base, and 11 bases lay between the germline ends. CDR3 in amino acids: CASSTSGQNTEAFF. Written as DNA, the CDR3 is TGTGCCAGCAGTACATCGGGACAGAACACTGAAGCTTTCTTT.

This clone was found a few times. This rearrangement joins TRBV7-2 to TRBJ2-3, with 9 bases identical to TRBD1. V lost 5 bases, J lost 2 bases, and 5 bases stayed unmatched. The CDR3 covers 15 residues. Germline CDR1 reads SGHTA; CDR2 reads FQGNSA. CDR3 sequence (DNA): TGTGCCAGCAGCAGGGGACAGGGTAACACAGATACGCAGTATTTT. Its protein is CASSRGQGNTDTQYF.

The CDR3 DNA reads as TGTGCCAGCAGTGGACAGGGGGCTTTCTACGAGCAGTACTTC. Its translation is CASSGQGAFYEQYF. This chain connects TRBV25-1 to TRBJ2-7; 10 positions agree with TRBD1. This CDR3 region has 14 residues. V lost 4 bases and J lost 3; bases outside the gene matches: 3. In germline, CDR1 is MGHDK, CDR2 SYGVNS.

The gene calls are TRBV7-3 and TRBJ1-3; D is undetermined. CDR1 and CDR2 (germline): SGHTA, FQGTGA. CDR3 size: 13 residues. V lost 3 bases and J 8 bases, leaving 11 bases between the germline ends. The CDR3 sequence is CASSLPGADTIYF. The CDR3 DNA is TGTGCCAGCAGCTTGCCAGGAGCGGACACCATATATTTT.

This clone was recorded a few times. The genes are TRBV10-3 and TRBJ2-7, with 7 bases lining up with TRBD1. The CDR3 is 13 amino acids. V dropped 5 bases and J dropped 3; count of bases not matched to a gene: 4. Germline loops: CDR1 ENHRY, CDR2 SYGVKD. In nucleotides, the CDR3 is TGTGCCATCAGTTCGGGACAGTTCTACGAGCAGTACTTC. It yields the protein CAISSGQFYEQYF.

The chain links TRBV15 to TRBJ2-5; 15 positions agree with TRBD2. V lost 8 bases to trimming and J lost 4 bases; unmatched junction nucleotides: 2. This CDR3 has 14 amino acids. The germline V gene has CDR1 LNHNV and CDR2 YYDKDF (reference sequence). The CDR3 loop is CATRTSGGGETQYF. CDR3 nucleotides: TGTGCCACCCGGACTAGCGGGGGGGGAGAGACCCAGTACTTC. Combining the CDR3 with reference TRBV15 and TRBJ2-5 gives the whole variable domain DAMVIQNPRYQVTQFGKPVTLSCSQTLNHNVMYWYQQKSSQAPKLLFHYYDKDFNNEADTPDNFQSRRPNTSFCFLDIRSPGLGDTAMYLCATRTSGGGETQYFGPGTRLLVL.

The table lists this clone with a few counts. The chain combines TRBV15 with TRBJ1-6; TRBD1 might be the D (6 bases). V dropped 2 bases and J dropped 8 bases, with 16 bases sitting between them. The CDR3 covers 16 residues. In germline, CDR1 is LNHNV, CDR2 YYDKDF (reference sequence). The DNA for the CDR3 is TGTGCCACCAGCAGACCCGACAGGCCTAGGGATTCACCCCTCCACTTT. Its translation: CATSRPDRPRDSPLHF.

The chain is built from TRBV6-1 and TRBJ1-1; TRBD1 matches at 8 bases. V shed 6 bases and J 5 bases; nucleotides not matched to a gene: 8. Germline V gene data show CDR1 as MNHNS and CDR2 as SASEGT. This CDR3 is built from 14 residues. The CDR3 nucleotides read TGTGCCAGCAGCTTTACAGGGGGGATGACTGAAGCTTTCTTT. Amino acid sequence: CASSFTGGMTEAFF.

The rearrangement links TRBV6-5 to TRBJ2-7; D is undetermined. Deletions cut 2 bases from V and 3 bases from J, with 11 bases between. CDR1 is MNHEY and CDR2 is SVGAGI in the germline V gene. The CDR3 spans 14 residues. The CDR3 loop reads CASSYDAWSYEQYF. The CDR3, as DNA: TGTGCCAGCAGTTACGATGCGTGGAGCTACGAGCAGTACTTC.

V usage is TRBV15 and J usage is TRBJ2-4, with 11 bases aligning to TRBD2. With V trimmed by 0 bases and J by 8 bases, 9 bases remained unmatched. The CDR3 has 17 amino acids. From germline, CDR1 is LNHNV and CDR2 YYDKDF (reference sequence). CDR3 loop: CATSRDLAGGPGDIQYF. CDR3 bases: TGTGCCACCAGCAGAGACCTAGCGGGAGGTCCGGGGGACATTCAGTACTTC.

In this sample, this clone turned up a few times. The chain couples TRBV7-9 to TRBJ1-2; 11 bases line up with TRBD1. The CDR3 runs to 14 residues. The germline gives CDR1 SEHNR, CDR2 FQNEAQ (reference sequence). The V gene end was trimmed by 6 bases and the J gene end by 3 bases; junction bases not matched to a gene: 3. In DNA, the CDR3 is TGTGCCAGCAGTCGGGACAGGGGGGACTATGGCTACACCTTC. Translating gives CASSRDRGDYGYTF.

The chain couples TRBV5-1 to TRBJ1-5; maybe TRBD1 (5 bases). V gave up 0 bases and J gave up 6 bases, with 13 bases separating them. The germline V gene encodes CDR1 SGHRS and CDR2 YFSETQ. This CDR3 region has 15 residues. The CDR3 spells CASSLGGGWGQPQHF. The CDR3 DNA follows: TGCGCCAGCAGCTTGGGGGGCGGTTGGGGTCAGCCCCAGCATTTT.

The genes are TRBV11-2 and TRBJ2-6, with D possibly TRBD2 on 5 matching bases. V dropped 0 bases and J dropped 2 bases, with 14 bases sitting between them. The germline gives CDR1 SGHAT, CDR2 FQNNGV. The CDR3 extends over 18 amino acids. The CDR3 region has the DNA TGTGCCAGCAGCTTAGAATTTACGAGGGTCCCTGGGGCCAACGTCCTGACTTTC. It encodes CASSLEFTRVPGANVLTF.

The chain employs TRBV9 and TRBJ1-2; D remains ambiguous. The V gene lost 1 base and the J gene lost 8 bases, with 9 bases spanning the gap. This CDR3 is 12 amino acids long. Germline CDR1 and CDR2: SGDLS and YYNGEE. The CDR3 loop is CASSVSNGGYTF. The CDR3 DNA reads TGTGCCAGCAGCGTAAGCAACGGGGGCTACACCTTC.

This clone has a handful of counts. This chain uses TRBV5-4 with TRBJ1-5, with a possible D match to TRBD1 (6 bases). The length of the CDR3 is 14 residues. The ends were cut back, 3 bases at V and 5 bases at J, with 12 bases in the middle. Germline loops: CDR1 SGHNT, CDR2 YYREEE (reference sequence). The CDR3 spells CASSYDRMDQPQHF. As DNA, the CDR3 is TGTGCCAGCAGCTATGACAGGATGGATCAGCCCCAGCATTTT.

CDR3 amino acids: CASGQEGNQPQHF. The CDR3 DNA follows: TGTGCCAGCGGACAGGAGGGGAATCAGCCCCAGCATTTT. The V gene is TRBV2, the J gene TRBJ1-5; 7 nucleotides agree with TRBD1. Germline-derived CDR1 and CDR2 are SNHLY and FYNNEI. The CDR3 has 13 residues. V lost 8 bases, J lost 4 bases, and 5 bases stayed unmatched. The full variable domain, in which reference TRBV2 and TRBJ1-5 provide the parts outside the CDR3, is EPEVTQTPSHQVTQMGQEVILRCVPISNHLYFYWYRQILGQKVEFLVSFYNNEISEKSEIFDDQFSVERPDGSNFTLKIRSTKLEDSAMYFCASGQEGNQPQHFGDGTRLSIL.

The chain employs TRBV5-4 and TRBJ2-2, with a tentative D call TRBD2 (5 bases). Germline CDR1 SGHNT, CDR2 YYREEE (reference sequence). This CDR3 is built from 16 residues. The germline V and J ends were trimmed by 0 bases and 1 base, with 10 bases remaining between them. The CDR3 sequence is CASSLGGSRNTGELFF. In nucleotides, the CDR3 is TGTGCCAGCAGCTTGGGTGGGAGCCGGAACACCGGGGAGCTGTTTTTT.

This clone was found a few times. This chain connects TRBV23-1 to TRBJ2-1, with D possibly matching TRBD2 (6 bases). TRBV23-1 is labeled an ORF, and its function is uncertain. CDR3 length: 15 residues. The ends were cut back, 3 bases at V and 5 bases at J, with 14 bases in the middle. This CDR3 reads CASSQAGLSHNEQFF. CDR3 coding DNA: TGCGCCAGCAGTCAGGCAGGACTATCCCACAATGAGCAGTTCTTC.

V is TRBV18 and J is TRBJ2-1, with D possibly matching TRBD1 (6 bases). Trimming took off 3 bases at V and 4 bases at J, with 16 bases between the two ends. CDR3 length: 16 residues. The germline gives CDR1 KGHSH, CDR2 LQKENI. DNA for the CDR3: TGTGCCAGCTCACCCGCCACAGGGATGGGGTACAATGAGCAGTTCTTC. This gives the protein CASSPATGMGYNEQFF.

In this sample, this clone turned up a few times. This chain links TRBV18 with TRBJ2-7; D is unclear. The CDR3 length is 13 residues. CDR1 KGHSH and CDR2 LQKENI come from the germline V gene. The ends were cut back, 4 bases at V and 0 bases at J, with 7 bases in the middle. The CDR3: CASSLASSYEQYF. CDR3 sequence (DNA): TGTGCCAGCTCACTGGCATCCTCCTACGAGCAGTACTTC.